The rows below give T cell receptor beta chains drawn from one sample of a study of T cells of healthy individuals. One entry per CDR3 protein results from TCRdb running MiXCR on the 5' RACE reads. The sample carries around 98,000 distinct CDR3 sequences, 15% to 20% recorded once. The receptor set was obtained from a human donor in good health. Each CDR3 is given without its conserved first and last residue. Each record gives: D gene, V gene, J gene, CDR3 protein. A D gene is named only where the DNA matches it firmly.

>TRBD1|TRBV3-1|TRBJ2-1
ASRQGRDSPYNEQF
>NA|TRBV20-1|TRBJ2-5
CGTGSSETQY
>NA|TRBV20-1|TRBJ2-7
SARRTENSYEQY
>NA|TRBV7-8|TRBJ2-1
ASSLAPLVAGKNEQF
>TRBD2|TRBV10-3|TRBJ2-2
AISGAGGPDGELF
>TRBD1|TRBV2|TRBJ1-1
ASSGTGVNTEAF
>TRBD1|TRBV12-3/TRBV12-4|TRBJ2-5
ASSFHRDRKETQY
>NA|TRBV6-2/TRBV6-3|TRBJ2-1
ASSYSRKVEQF
>TRBD1|TRBV2|TRBJ2-3
ASSDRGKDTQY
>NA|TRBV12-3/TRBV12-4|TRBJ1-5
ASSPPSYQPQH